The 32 T cell receptor beta chains below all came from one sample that was sequenced in a study of blood T cell repertoires in COVID-19. The protocol was immunoSEQ multiplex PCR, while the TCRdb copy is restricted to in-frame clones and leaves out a portion. The sample contains around 140,000 clones, about four fifths of which appear only once. Sample: peripheral blood. Receptors originate from an older woman with active or convalescent COVID-19.

This sequence joins TRBV19 and TRBJ1-1, with 7 bases lining up with TRBD1. CDR3 length equals 16 residues. The germline gives CDR1 LNHDA, CDR2 SQIVND (reference sequence). Trimming took 0 bases from V and 4 from J; bases not matched to a gene: 8. The CDR3 DNA is TGTGCCAGTAGTATAGATGACAAGGGGGCGATCACTGAAGCTTTCTTT. It specifies CASSIDDKGAITEAFF.

The chain uses TRBV24-1 and TRBJ2-1; 13 bases are a match to TRBD2. Looked up from germline, CDR1 is KGHDR and CDR2 is SFDVKD. The CDR3 runs 16 residues. With V trimmed by 2 bases and J by 9 bases, 6 bases remained unmatched. CDR3 bases: TGTGCCACCAGTGATTATGGGACTAGCGGGATCGGTGAGCAGTTCTTC. This codes for CATSDYGTSGIGEQFF.

This clone was seen just once. The chain is built from TRBV5-1 and TRBJ2-7, with D possibly matching TRBD2 (5 bases). The CDR3 is made up of 15 amino acids. Germline values: CDR1 SGHRS, CDR2 YFSETQ. V lost 0 bases to trimming and J lost 7 bases, with 17 bases between them. The chain's CDR3 is CASSLVGAPTGEQYF. The CDR3 region has the DNA TGCGCCAGCAGCTTGGTGGGAGCTCCGACTGGGGAGCAGTACTTC.

This clone was seen only a few times. The chain uses TRBV19 and TRBJ2-3; D may be TRBD2 (6 bases). Trimming pared 2 bases from V and 4 bases from J, leaving 10 bases between. Germline CDR1 and CDR2: LNHDA and SQIVND (reference sequence). There are 14 residues in the CDR3. CDR3 protein: CASSIRRGPDTQYF. CDR3 coding DNA: TGTGCCAGTAGTATACGGAGGGGCCCAGATACGCAGTATTTT.

The chain has TRBV9 and TRBJ1-5, with D maybe TRBD1 (5 bases). Per germline, CDR1 SGDLS and CDR2 YYNGEE. Trimming removed 4 bases from V and 2 bases from J, with 25 bases in between. The CDR3 consists of 19 residues. The CDR3 here is CASSLVTPGQGRGNQPQHF. The CDR3, as DNA: TGTGCCAGCAGCCTTGTAACCCCAGGTCAGGGCCGCGGCAATCAGCCCCAGCATTTT.

V is TRBV14 and J is TRBJ2-1; possible D gene TRBD1, 6 bases. This CDR3 comprises 13 residues. The germline gives CDR1 SGHDN, CDR2 FVKESK. The V end was cut by 2 bases, the J end by 9 bases, with 11 bases between. The chain's CDR3 is CASSQLGGIEQFF. The CDR3 bases are TGTGCCAGCAGCCAACTAGGGGGAATTGAGCAGTTCTTC.

This chain connects TRBV19 to TRBJ1-4; no definite D call. Trimming stripped 5 bases from V and 5 bases from J, with 12 bases between. The CDR3 has 14 residues. The germline CDR1 and CDR2 sequences are LNHDA and SQIVND (reference sequence). The CDR3 coding sequence is TGTGCCAGTAGTGAGGGCAGGCTCAATGAAAAACTGTTTTTT. It translates to CASSEGRLNEKLFF.

The rearrangement joins TRBV19 to TRBJ2-3; 10 bases fit TRBD1. V trimming: 6 bases; J trimming: 5 bases; junction bases outside the gene matches: 8. Germline CDR1 LNHDA, CDR2 SQIVND (reference sequence). The CDR3 runs to 15 residues. The CDR3 region is CASSFGTGVGDTQYF. CDR3 DNA sequence: TGTGCCAGTAGCTTCGGGACAGGGGTCGGAGATACGCAGTATTTT.

The chain carries TRBV19 and TRBJ2-5, with a weak D call TRBD2 (6 bases). Germline V lookup: CDR1 LNHDA, CDR2 SQIVND (reference sequence). This CDR3 contains 13 residues. V lost 11 bases and J 5 bases, leaving 18 bases between the germline ends. Here the CDR3 reads CASSEGGGETQYF. In nucleotides, the CDR3 is TGTGCCTCCTCCGAGGGAGGCGGGGAGACCCAGTACTTC. Full variable domain (rest looked up from reference TRBV19 and TRBJ2-5): DGGITQSPKYLFRKEGQNVTLSCEQNLNHDAMYWYRQDPGQGLRLIYYSQIVNDFQKGDIAEGYSVSREKKESFPLTVTSAQKNPTAFYLCASSEGGGETQYFGPGTRLLVL.

V and J are TRBV5-5 and TRBJ2-7; the match to TRBD2 covers 11 bases. The CDR3 runs to 14 residues. The germline V gene encodes CDR1 SGHKS and CDR2 YYEKEE (reference sequence). The V gene end was trimmed by 2 bases and the J gene end by 4 bases; junction bases not matched to a gene: 2. Here the CDR3 reads CASSLLAGVYEQYV. CDR3 DNA sequence: TGTGCCAGCAGCTTACTAGCGGGGGTTTACGAGCAGTACGTC.

This chain joins TRBV2 and TRBJ1-1; TRBD1 matches at 7 bases. Germline assignment: CDR1 SNHLY and CDR2 FYNNEI. This CDR3 is 13 amino acids long. V shed 6 bases and J 1 base; nucleotides not matched to a gene: 2. The CDR3 here is CASRGQQNTEAFF. CDR3 bases: TGTGCCAGCAGGGGACAGCAGAACACTGAAGCTTTCTTT.

This chain connects TRBV12-3 or TRBV12-4 to TRBJ2-7; 8 bases align to TRBD1. The CDR3 sequence is 13 residues long. The V and J ends lost 5 bases and 6 bases, in that order; junction bases with no gene match: 6. CDR3 amino acids: CASSRGTGSEQYV. The CDR3 nucleotides read TGTGCCAGCAGTCGAGGGACAGGTTCCGAGCAGTACGTC.

Regarding this clone: Other DNA sequences in this sample translate to the same CDR3. This rearrangement joins TRBV7-2 to TRBJ1-1; D perhaps matches TRBD1 (5 bases). The CDR3 has 15 residues. Deletions cut 1 base from V and 0 bases from J, with 9 bases between. Germline CDR1 reads SGHTA; CDR2 reads FQGNSA. The CDR3 DNA sequence: TGTGCCAGCAGCTTAGTCGCAGGGATGAACACTGAAGCTTTCTTT. Its protein is CASSLVAGMNTEAFF.

The chain uses TRBV7-9 and TRBJ2-1; D call uncertain. The CDR3 covers 11 residues. Germline values: CDR1 SEHNR, CDR2 FQNEAQ (reference sequence). The ends were cut back, 8 bases at V and 6 bases at J, with 8 bases in the middle. The CDR3 protein is CASEEFNEQFF. CDR3 sequence (DNA): TGTGCCAGCGAAGAGTTCAATGAGCAGTTCTTC.

Details on this clone: The sample has other DNA sequences that encode this CDR3 too. The genes are TRBV11-2 and TRBJ1-2, with D unresolved. The germline gives CDR1 SGHAT, CDR2 FQNNGV. Trimming removed 3 bases at V and 4 bases at J, with 9 bases between. CDR3 length equals 13 residues. The CDR3 here is CASSFSGSYGYTF. CDR3 coding DNA: TGTGCCAGCAGCTTCTCCGGGAGCTATGGCTACACCTTC.

Ten or more counts support this clone. The sample has other DNA sequences that encode this CDR3 too. The CDR3 sequence: CASSSSGGNTEAFF. The CDR3 DNA reads as TGCGCCAGCAGCTCCTCGGGGGGGAACACTGAAGCTTTCTTT. The V call is TRBV5-1, the J call TRBJ1-1, with D possibly TRBD1 on 5 matching bases. Germline V CDR1 and CDR2: SGHRS, YFSETQ. Deletions cut 3 bases from V and 1 base from J, with 10 bases between. CDR3 length equals 14 residues.

The sample holds a few counts of this clone. CDR3 sequence (DNA): TGTGCCAGTAGGACAGGGGACCCTAATCAGCCCCAGCATTTT. Its protein product is CASRTGDPNQPQHF. The genes are TRBV19 and TRBJ1-5; 8 bases are a match to TRBD1. V dropped 6 bases and J dropped 4; count of bases not matched to a gene: 5. Germline CDR1 reads LNHDA; CDR2 reads SQIVND (reference sequence). The CDR3 runs to 14 residues.

The chain has TRBV2 and TRBJ2-1; D possibly corresponds to TRBD2 (5 bases). The CDR3 has 12 residues. Germline V CDR1 and CDR2: SNHLY, FYNNEI. The V gene lost 7 bases and the J gene lost 8 bases, with 12 bases spanning the gap. CDR3: CASKERGDEQFF. Written as DNA, the CDR3 is TGTGCCAGCAAAGAACGGGGTGATGAGCAGTTCTTC.

The chain is built from TRBV10-1 and TRBJ2-5; TRBD2 is a possible D gene (7 bases). Germline V gene data show CDR1 as WNHNN and CDR2 as SYGVQD (reference sequence). This CDR3 region has 15 residues. V dropped 3 bases and J dropped 6 bases, with 17 bases sitting between them. CDR3 sequence: CASSDNREGLKTQYF. As DNA, the CDR3 is TGCGCCAGCAGTGATAACAGGGAGGGACTCAAGACCCAGTACTTC.

This chain joins TRBV5-1 and TRBJ1-4; possible D gene TRBD1, 6 bases. The CDR3 consists of 15 residues. Trimming took 4 bases from V and 2 from J, leaving 12 bases between them. Per the germline V gene, CDR1 is SGHRS and CDR2 is YFSETQ. Here the CDR3 DNA reads TGCGCCAGCAGCGCAGGGGTAGCCACTAATGAAAAACTGTTTTTT. As protein: CASSAGVATNEKLFF. The variable domain in full, completed from reference TRBV5-1 and TRBJ1-4, reads KAGVTQTPRYLIKTRGQQVTLSCSPISGHRSVSWYQQTPGQGLQFLFEYFSETQRNKGNFPGRFSGRQFSNSRSEMNVSTLELGDSALYLCASSAGVATNEKLFFGSGTQLSVL.

This chain links TRBV19 with TRBJ1-2; D ambiguous. The CDR3 is 14 residues long. Germline CDR1 reads LNHDA; CDR2 reads SQIVND (reference sequence). The V end was cut by 6 bases, the J end by 2 bases, with 13 bases between. The CDR3 nucleotides read TGTGCCAGTAGCCCAGACGGCAGGAACTATGGCTACACCTTC. This codes for CASSPDGRNYGYTF.

This clone was detected a few times. The chain couples TRBV2 to TRBJ1-5; unclear D gene. This CDR3 spans 15 amino acids. V was clipped by 4 bases and J by 4 bases, with 14 bases between them. Germline assignment: CDR1 SNHLY and CDR2 FYNNEI. Here the CDR3 reads CASSGGVEKNQPQHF. The CDR3 nucleotides read TGTGCCAGCAGTGGGGGAGTCGAAAAGAATCAGCCCCAGCATTTT.

The gene calls are TRBV6-2 or TRBV6-3 and TRBJ2-1; D gene ambiguous. The V gene lost 0 bases and the J gene lost 9 bases, with 6 bases spanning the gap. From germline, CDR1 is MNHEY and CDR2 SVGEGT. The CDR3 spans 12 residues. The CDR3 region is CASSYSRGEQFF. The CDR3 nucleotides are TGTGCCAGCAGTTACTCGAGAGGTGAGCAGTTCTTC.

The chain couples TRBV5-1 to TRBJ2-5, with 13 bases fitting TRBD2. The CDR3 length is 17 residues. Germline loops: CDR1 SGHRS, CDR2 YFSETQ. The trim removed 3 bases at V and 7 bases at J, leaving 12 bases unmatched. The CDR3 reads CASSSGLAGAGPTTQYF. The CDR3 coding sequence is TGCGCCAGCAGCTCTGGACTAGCGGGGGCGGGACCAACGACCCAGTACTTC.

The gene calls are TRBV29-1 and TRBJ2-2; no clear D gene. Looked up from germline, CDR1 is SQVTM and CDR2 is ANQGSEA. The ends were cut back, 4 bases at V and 4 bases at J, with 4 bases in the middle. The CDR3 spans 11 residues. In nucleotides, the CDR3 is TGCAGCGTTGCAGTCACCGGGGAGCTGTTTTTT. This sequence encodes CSVAVTGELFF.

This clone has just a few counts. The J gene is TRBJ1-1, the V gene TRBV14; 7 nucleotides align to TRBD1. Germline V gene data show CDR1 as SGHDN and CDR2 as FVKESK. The CDR3 contains 15 residues. J was trimmed by 5 bases and V by 3 bases; bases with no gene match: 9. Written as DNA, the CDR3 is TGTGCCAGCAGCCAGCCCTCAGGGGGACGAACTGAAGCTTTCTTT. Translated, it gives CASSQPSGGRTEAFF.

This chain uses TRBV6-1 with TRBJ1-1, with D uncertain. The CDR3 consists of 13 residues. Germline assignment: CDR1 MNHNS and CDR2 SASEGT. V was cut by 2 bases and J by 4 bases, with 8 bases left in between. The CDR3 spells CASSEMAGTEAFF. Here the CDR3 DNA reads TGTGCCAGCAGTGAAATGGCGGGCACTGAAGCTTTCTTT.

The V gene is TRBV7-3, the J gene TRBJ1-2; 7 bases are a match to TRBD1. V shed 2 bases, J shed 4 bases, and the junction held 7 bases outside the gene matches. This CDR3 is 15 amino acids long. In germline, CDR1 is SGHTA, CDR2 FQGTGA. The CDR3 DNA sequence: TGTGCCAGCAGCTTAGATCCAGGGGGTCGCTATGGCTACACCTTC. This translates into CASSLDPGGRYGYTF.

The rearrangement joins TRBV3-1 (or the pseudogene TRBV3-2) to TRBJ1-4; 9 bases are shared with TRBD1. Germline-derived CDR1 and CDR2 are LGHDT and YNNKEL (reference sequence). CDR3 length: 15 residues. V dropped 2 bases and J dropped 8; count of bases not matched to a gene: 6. CDR3 amino acids: CASSQTGQGGEKLFF. The CDR3 DNA follows: TGTGCCAGCAGCCAAACGGGACAGGGAGGAGAAAAACTGTTTTTT.

The rearrangement uses TRBV4-3 and TRBJ2-7; a weak D match, TRBD1 (5 bases). This CDR3 contains 14 residues. Germline values: CDR1 LGHNA, CDR2 YSLEER. Between the trimmed V and J ends, which lost 1 base and 6 bases, there was a span of 13 bases. For the CDR3, the DNA is TGCGCCAGCAGCCAAGTGGGCAGGGTCTCCGAGCAGTACTTC. It yields the protein CASSQVGRVSEQYF.

This clone was found once. This rearrangement joins TRBV7-2 to TRBJ2-7; D might be TRBD2 (6 bases). This CDR3 is 13 amino acids long. The V gene lost 0 bases and the J gene lost 10 bases, with 13 bases spanning the gap. From germline, CDR1 is SGHTA and CDR2 FQGNSA. The CDR3 reads CASSLAGTWIQYF. Written as DNA, the CDR3 is TGTGCCAGCAGCTTAGCCGGGACTTGGATACAGTACTTC.

V and J are TRBV9 and TRBJ2-7, with D perhaps matching TRBD2 (6 bases). From germline, CDR1 is SGDLS and CDR2 YYNGEE. This CDR3 has 14 residues. V lost 0 bases, J lost 7 bases, and 14 bases lay in between. CDR3 nucleotides: TGTGCCAGCAGCGTAGATGTCGCGGGGAGGGAGCAGTACTTC. The encoded protein is CASSVDVAGREQYF.